The 19 T cell receptor beta chains given below trace back to one sample, sequenced in a study of shared clonotypes between healthy human individuals. TCRdb keeps only in-frame clones here, not all; method: immunoSEQ multiplex PCR. Here the sample spans 2 million to 3 million clones, approximately 94% being singletons. The specimen sequenced was naive CD4+ T cells from PBMCs. Described subset: CD45RA+ positively selected. The receptors here all came from a man aged 18 to 30 in good health. Some clones in this sample may be carry-over from other donors' samples.

V gene TRBV30 combines with J gene TRBJ2-7; D may correspond to TRBD1 or TRBD2 (5 bases each). V lost 4 bases to trimming and J lost 5 bases, with 18 bases between them. Germline assignment: CDR1 GTSNPN and CDR2 SVGIG (reference sequence). There are 14 residues in the CDR3. CDR3 loop: CAWNPTGLFHEQYF. The DNA of the CDR3 is TGTGCCTGGAACCCGACGGGGCTGTTCCACGAGCAGTACTTC.

V usage is TRBV7-2 and J usage is TRBJ2-1; D remains ambiguous. The CDR3 contains 15 residues. V dropped 2 bases and J dropped 1 base, with 9 bases sitting between them. The germline V gene encodes CDR1 SGHTA and CDR2 FQGNSA. The CDR3 nucleotides read TGTGCCAGCAGCTTAAGTAGAGCATCCTACAATGAGCAGTTCTTC. Translated: CASSLSRASYNEQFF.

This CDR3 reads CASGGLAGAANEQFF. The CDR3 nucleotides read TGCGCCAGTGGGGGACTAGCGGGAGCCGCGAATGAGCAGTTCTTC. The genes are TRBV5-1 and TRBJ2-1; 14 bases match TRBD2. The CDR3 length is 15 residues. Germline trimming cut 8 bases from V and 7 bases from J; bases unmatched to any gene: 8. The germline V gene has CDR1 SGHRS and CDR2 YFSETQ.

J is TRBJ2-2 and V is TRBV6-1; TRBD1 aligns across 11 bases. This CDR3 is built from 17 residues. CDR1 and CDR2 from the germline V gene are MNHNS and SASEGT. The ends lost 1 base at V and 4 bases at J; junction bases unmatched: 5. The CDR3 coding sequence is TGTGCCAGCAGTGAAGGGACCGGGACAGGGGGCACCGGGGAGCTGTTTTTT. Amino acid sequence: CASSEGTGTGGTGELFF.

V and J are TRBV9 and TRBJ2-7, with 7 bases lining up with TRBD2. This CDR3 region has 13 residues. J gave up 7 bases and V 0 bases, and 4 bases lay outside the gene matches. In germline, CDR1 is SGDLS, CDR2 YYNGEE. The CDR3 DNA reads TGTGCCAGCAGCGTAGGACTAGCCACGGAGCAGTACTTC. This translates into CASSVGLATEQYF.

This rearrangement joins TRBV10-3 to TRBJ2-1, with D possibly TRBD2 on 5 matching bases. Looked up from germline, CDR1 is ENHRY and CDR2 is SYGVKD. V lost 7 bases and J 0 bases, leaving 16 bases between the germline ends. This CDR3 comprises 16 residues. The CDR3 coding sequence is TGTGCCATCACCGCGGTAGCGACGAGCTCCTACAATGAGCAGTTCTTC. It codes for CAITAVATSSYNEQFF.

The chain employs TRBV11-1 and TRBJ2-5; TRBD1 matches at 7 bases. This CDR3 region has 15 residues. The junction had 10 bases not matched to a gene; V was cut back by 4 bases and J by 5 bases. CDR1 is SGHAT, CDR2 FQDESV, per germline (reference sequence). The CDR3, as DNA: TGTGCCAGCAGCTCGTCACAGGGGTACGGGGAGACCCAGTACTTC. This codes for CASSSSQGYGETQYF.

The genes are TRBV9 and TRBJ2-1, with D perhaps matching TRBD1 (6 bases). This CDR3 spans 16 amino acids. The V and J ends lost 0 bases and 2 bases respectively, with 12 bases between them. Germline V CDR1 and CDR2: SGDLS, YYNGEE. This CDR3 is CASSVAGHEAYNEQFF. The CDR3 coding sequence is TGTGCCAGCAGCGTAGCGGGACACGAAGCCTACAATGAGCAGTTCTTC.

V usage is TRBV19 and J usage is TRBJ2-1; D is uncertain. This CDR3 has 18 amino acids. In germline, CDR1 is LNHDA, CDR2 SQIVND (reference sequence). V was shortened by 5 bases and J by 5 bases, with 25 bases between the two germline ends. CDR3 sequence: CASSPKGFSSALHNEQFF. CDR3 nucleotide sequence: TGTGCCAGTAGTCCAAAGGGATTTTCGTCGGCCTTACACAATGAGCAGTTCTTC.

CDR3 region: CASSLGVRAITDTQYF. CDR3 coding DNA: TGTGCCAGCAGCTTAGGGGTCAGGGCTATCACAGATACGCAGTATTTT. The chain is built from TRBV11-2 and TRBJ2-3; a possible D gene is TRBD1 (5 bases). Germline V CDR1 and CDR2: SGHAT, FQNNGV. Trimming took 1 base from V and 2 from J, leaving 13 bases between them. This CDR3 is 16 amino acids long. Full variable domain (rest looked up from reference TRBV11-2 and TRBJ2-3): EAGVAQSPRYKIIEKRQSVAFWCNPISGHATLYWYQQILGQGPKLLIQFQNNGVVDDSQLPKDRFSAERLKGVDSTLKIQPAKLEDSAVYLCASSLGVRAITDTQYFGPGTRLTVL.

This clone was recorded a few times. The chain combines TRBV4-2 with TRBJ1-1, with D unresolved. Germline lookup yields CDR1 LGHNA and CDR2 YNFKEQ. The CDR3 sequence is 14 residues long. V gave up 2 bases and J gave up 4 bases, with 11 bases separating them. CDR3 protein: CASSQLGWGTEAFF. Written as DNA, the CDR3 is TGTGCCAGCAGCCAATTAGGGTGGGGCACTGAAGCTTTCTTT.

As DNA, the CDR3 is TGTGCCTGGAGTGTAAGGGACAGACAAATTTATAGCAATCAGCCCCAGCATTTT. Amino acids: CAWSVRDRQIYSNQPQHF. The gene calls are TRBV30 and TRBJ1-5; 7 bases align to TRBD1. The CDR3 covers 18 residues. Trimming removed 0 bases from V and 0 bases from J; junction bases left unmatched: 11. Germline CDR1 GTSNPN, CDR2 SVGIG (reference sequence).

This clone has a single count. The chain recombines TRBV9 with TRBJ2-1; 9 bases match TRBD2. The germline gives CDR1 SGDLS, CDR2 YYNGEE. The CDR3 contains 13 residues. Trimming removed 7 bases from V and 6 bases from J; junction bases left unmatched: 5. CDR3 coding DNA: TGTGCCAGCTCCAGAGCGGGAGGCAATGAGCAGTTCTTC. Its translation is CASSRAGGNEQFF.

The chain's CDR3 is CASSETGTGGGETQYF. CDR3 nucleotide sequence: TGCGCCAGCAGCGAAACCGGGACAGGGGGCGGGGAGACCCAGTACTTC. This chain uses TRBV5-1 with TRBJ2-5; 12 nucleotides line up with TRBD1. The CDR3 is 16 residues long. Germline V gene lookup returns CDR1 SGHRS and CDR2 YFSETQ. The trim removed 4 bases at V and 5 bases at J, leaving 9 bases unmatched.

V usage is TRBV4-2 and J usage is TRBJ2-7; the D is unclear. Germline CDR1 reads LGHNA; CDR2 reads YNFKEQ. The germline V and J ends were trimmed by 0 bases and 3 bases, with 12 bases remaining between them. CDR3 length: 15 residues. CDR3 sequence (DNA): TGTGCCAGCAGCCAAGATCTAGGTCCATACTACGAGCAGTACTTC. It specifies CASSQDLGPYYEQYF.

V gene TRBV19 combines with J gene TRBJ1-1; 9 bases fit TRBD1. The CDR3 runs 12 residues. Germline V CDR1 and CDR2: LNHDA, SQIVND (reference sequence). Trimming cost V 11 bases and J 4 bases; bases outside gene matches: 5. CDR3 sequence: CASGQGSTEAFF. The CDR3 bases are TGTGCCTCGGGACAGGGCAGCACTGAAGCTTTCTTT. Using reference TRBV19 and TRBJ1-1 for the parts outside the CDR3, the full variable domain is DGGITQSPKYLFRKEGQNVTLSCEQNLNHDAMYWYRQDPGQGLRLIYYSQIVNDFQKGDIAEGYSVSREKKESFPLTVTSAQKNPTAFYLCASGQGSTEAFFGQGTRLTVV.

The rearrangement joins TRBV7-2 to TRBJ2-7; 11 nucleotides agree with TRBD1. CDR1 is SGHTA and CDR2 is FQGNSA in the germline V gene. The CDR3 has 15 amino acids. With V trimmed by 3 bases and J by 5 bases, 6 bases remained unmatched. As DNA, the CDR3 is TGTGCCAGCAGCTTTTCCCGGGACAGGGGGGACGAGCAGTACTTC. Its translation: CASSFSRDRGDEQYF.

The chain has TRBV6-6 and TRBJ2-1; D remains unclear. This CDR3 spans 15 amino acids. Looked up from germline, CDR1 is MNHNY and CDR2 is SVGAGI (reference sequence). V was trimmed by 6 bases and J by 0 bases, leaving 12 bases between them. The CDR3: CASRNLESSYNEQFF. CDR3 in DNA: TGTGCCAGCAGAAACTTAGAGAGCTCCTACAATGAGCAGTTCTTC.

The CDR3 sequence is CASSYRYEQYF. The CDR3 nucleotides read TGTGCCAGCAGCTATCGCTACGAGCAGTACTTC. The gene calls are TRBV12-1 and TRBJ2-7; the DNA was not used to check the table's D call, TRBD2. TRBV12-1 is deemed a pseudogene. The CDR3 sequence is 11 residues long.